Presented here are 28 T cell receptor beta chains from one specimen sequenced in a study of cytomegalovirus exposure and HLA in healthy donors. Use of 60 Vbeta and 13 Jbeta primers characterized the PCR. Repertoires were generated with immunoSEQ multiplex PCR, while TCRdb's copy carries only in-frame clones and drops some. The data contain roughly 200,000 clones, 70% to 90% of them singletons. Sequencing was done on a sample of PBMCs. The receptors were sampled from a woman in her 30s in good health and CMV-seronegative.

The chain employs TRBV27 and TRBJ1-2, with 7 bases that match TRBD1. The germline V gene encodes CDR1 MNHEY and CDR2 SMNVEV (reference sequence). V lost 6 bases to trimming and J lost 5 bases; unmatched junction nucleotides: 12. The CDR3 sequence is 15 residues long. As DNA, the CDR3 is TGTGCCAGCAGGGCCGACAGGGATCGTTTGTATGGCTACACCTTC. Its protein is CASRADRDRLYGYTF.

The chain joins TRBV9 to TRBJ2-1; tentative D call: TRBD1 (6 bases). V was trimmed by 4 bases and J by 3 bases, leaving 11 bases between them. The CDR3 loop spans 14 amino acids. The germline V gene encodes CDR1 SGDLS and CDR2 YYNGEE. This CDR3 reads CASSSRTDYNEQFF. CDR3 nucleotides: TGTGCCAGCAGCTCCCGGACAGACTACAATGAGCAGTTCTTC.

This chain links TRBV5-1 with TRBJ2-6, with 7 bases identical to TRBD1. The CDR3 spans 19 residues. Trimming took 5 bases from V and 1 from J; bases not matched to a gene: 15. Germline V gene sequence: CDR1 SGHRS, CDR2 YFSETQ. CDR3 nucleotides: TGCGCCAGCAGGAGGGTCAAAACAGGGGCGGTTTCTGGGGCCAACGTCCTGACTTTC. Translating gives CASRRVKTGAVSGANVLTF.

The genes are TRBV29-1 and TRBJ2-3, with D hard to call. The CDR3 totals 15 residues. The germline gives CDR1 SQVTM, CDR2 ANQGSEA. Trimming shortened V by 0 bases and J by 0 bases, and 10 bases separated the two germline ends. The CDR3 nucleotides read TGCAGCGTTGAAGATCAGTATTCTAGCACAGATACGCAGTATTTT. Its protein product is CSVEDQYSSTDTQYF.

V is TRBV7-8 and J is TRBJ2-2, with a possible D match to TRBD2 (5 bases). With 7 bases removed from V and 9 bases from J, the gap between germline ends came to 18 bases. Germline V CDR1 and CDR2: SGHVS, FQNEAQ. This CDR3 is 14 amino acids long. DNA of the CDR3: TGTGCCAGCAACGCGTTTAACAGCGGTTGGGAGCTGTTTTTT. It encodes CASNAFNSGWELFF.

The chain joins TRBV28 to TRBJ1-1; possibly TRBD1 for D (6 bases). The V end was cut by 8 bases, the J end by 4 bases, with 14 bases between. Germline V CDR1 and CDR2: MDHEN, SYDVKM. This CDR3 region has 13 residues. Here the CDR3 DNA reads TGTGCCAGCCGGACAGTCAGCCCCACTGAAGCTTTCTTT. It codes for CASRTVSPTEAFF.

The genes are TRBV19 and TRBJ2-7; perhaps TRBD2 as D (5 bases). The ends were cut back, 3 bases at V and 0 bases at J, with 12 bases in the middle. Germline V gene data show CDR1 as LNHDA and CDR2 as SQIVND (reference sequence). The CDR3 is 15 amino acids. The CDR3 region is CASSIGPDSSYEQYF. CDR3 in DNA: TGTGCCAGTAGTATCGGCCCGGACTCCTCCTACGAGCAGTACTTC.

In its sample, this clone was seen a few times. This chain connects TRBV6-6 to TRBJ2-6; D uncertain. Germline assignment: CDR1 MNHNY and CDR2 SVGAGI (reference sequence). The CDR3 consists of 15 residues. Trimming stripped 5 bases from V and 0 bases from J, with 8 bases between. The CDR3 loop is CASSLAISGANVLTF. As DNA, the CDR3 is TGTGCCAGCAGTCTCGCGATCTCTGGGGCCAACGTCCTGACTTTC.

The sample holds one count of this clone. This chain uses TRBV5-6 with TRBJ2-5; 11 bases are a match to TRBD1. The CDR3 spans 15 residues. Per the germline V gene, CDR1 is SGHDT and CDR2 is YYEEEE. Trimming cost V 2 bases and J 7 bases; bases outside gene matches: 7. Written as DNA, the CDR3 is TGTGCCAGCAGCTTAAAAACCGGGACAGGGGGGACCCAGTACTTC. Translated, it gives CASSLKTGTGGTQYF. Using reference TRBV5-6 and TRBJ2-5 for the parts outside the CDR3, the full variable domain is DAGVTQSPTHLIKTRGQQVTLRCSPKSGHDTVSWYQQALGQGPQFIFQYYEEEERQRGNFPDRFSGHQFPNYSSELNVNALLLGDSALYLCASSLKTGTGGTQYFGPGTRLLVL.

Written as DNA, the CDR3 is TGTGCCAGTAGTAGACAGAACGTTAATACGCAGTATTTT. Its protein product is CASSRQNVNTQYF. The rearrangement links TRBV19 to TRBJ2-3, with a possible D match to TRBD1 (5 bases). From germline, CDR1 is LNHDA and CDR2 SQIVND (reference sequence). The length of the CDR3 is 13 residues. V was clipped by 4 bases and J by 7 bases, with 12 bases between them.

J is TRBJ1-1 and V is TRBV6-1; 7 bases are a match to TRBD1. The ends lost 6 bases at V and 0 bases at J; junction bases unmatched: 1. This CDR3 has 13 amino acids. Germline V lookup: CDR1 MNHNS, CDR2 SASEGT. DNA for the CDR3: TGTGCCAGCAGGGGACAGATGAACACTGAAGCTTTCTTT. This sequence encodes CASRGQMNTEAFF.

The V and J genes are TRBV7-2 and TRBJ2-5; 9 bases are shared with TRBD2. Germline V gene lookup returns CDR1 SGHTA and CDR2 FQGNSA. The CDR3 spans 17 residues. V lost 5 bases and J lost 3; bases outside the gene matches: 13. As DNA, the CDR3 is TGTGCCAGCAGCCGTCATGGCGGGGGGGCCATCGAAGAGACCCAGTACTTC. This sequence encodes CASSRHGGGAIEETQYF. Looking up the rest from reference TRBV7-2 and TRBJ2-5 gives the full variable domain: GAGVSQSPSNKVTEKGKDVELRCDPISGHTALYWYRQSLGQGLEFLIYFQGNSAPDKSGLPSDRFSAERTGGSVSTLTIQRTQQEDSAVYLCASSRHGGGAIEETQYFGPGTRLLVL.

This chain links TRBV7-2 with TRBJ2-5, with a possible D match to TRBD1 (6 bases). The DNA end is more similar to TRBJ2-7, so the J call may be wrong. The germline V gene has CDR1 SGHTA and CDR2 FQGNSA. This CDR3 has 14 residues. The CDR3 DNA follows: TGTGCCAGCAGCTTCTCTGGGGACAATTACGAGCAGTACTTC. It yields the protein CASSFSGDNYEQYF.

The sample holds one count of this clone. The chain couples TRBV4-1 to TRBJ2-5; possible D gene TRBD1, 6 bases. Germline values: CDR1 MGHRA, CDR2 YSYEKL. This CDR3 comprises 14 residues. The ends were cut back, 4 bases at V and 2 bases at J, with 11 bases in the middle. The CDR3 sequence is CASSPGQLQETQYF. The CDR3 bases are TGCGCCAGCAGCCCGGGACAACTACAAGAGACCCAGTACTTC.

The chain uses TRBV19 and TRBJ2-7; 9 nucleotides align to TRBD1. From germline, CDR1 is LNHDA and CDR2 SQIVND (reference sequence). With 5 bases clipped from V and 3 bases from J, the junction kept 5 bases outside the gene matches. The CDR3 is made up of 14 amino acids. In DNA form, the CDR3 reads TGTGCCAGTAGTGTCCGGGACAGGGACTACGAGCAGTACTTC. Translating it yields CASSVRDRDYEQYF.

A note on this clone: The germline gene is not matched at one end of the junction; a read error may be the cause. The chain employs TRBV20-1 and TRBJ2-1; possible D gene TRBD2, 5 bases. Germline V gene lookup returns CDR1 DFQATT and CDR2 SNEGSKA (reference sequence). The CDR3 is 11 residues long. The CDR3 DNA follows: TGCAGTGCAAGAGGGCCACGGGGGCAGTTCTTC. This encodes CSARGPRGQFF.

This clone was recorded a few times. The V call is TRBV6-1, the J call TRBJ1-3; 7 bases match TRBD1. The trim removed 2 bases at V and 4 bases at J, leaving 5 bases unmatched. Germline V CDR1 and CDR2: MNHNS, SASEGT. The CDR3 length is 15 residues. CDR3 DNA: TGTGCCAGCAGTGAAACAGGGGACGGAGGAAACACCATATATTTT. It is translated as CASSETGDGGNTIYF.

This clone was counted only a few times. V gene TRBV28 combines with J gene TRBJ2-1; 13 nucleotides align to TRBD2. CDR3 length: 15 residues. Per the germline V gene, CDR1 is MDHEN and CDR2 is SYDVKM. With V trimmed by 7 bases and J by 9 bases, 9 bases remained unmatched. The CDR3 DNA follows: TGTGCCAGCATTAAGCCTGGACTAGCGGGAGTTGAGCAGTTCTTC. Protein product: CASIKPGLAGVEQFF.

V is TRBV7-9 and J is TRBJ2-7; D is undetermined. The CDR3 spans 15 residues. Germline-derived CDR1 and CDR2 are SEHNR and FQNEAQ (reference sequence). V was cut by 1 base and J by 0 bases, with 10 bases left in between. CDR3 nucleotides: TGTGCCAGCAGCTTAGGTGGTCCTAGCTCCTACGAGCAGTACTTC. This codes for CASSLGGPSSYEQYF.

V gene TRBV19 combines with J gene TRBJ1-1; maybe TRBD1 (5 bases). The V gene's germline CDR1 is LNHDA and CDR2 SQIVND (reference sequence). The CDR3 has 13 amino acids. The V gene lost 5 bases and the J gene lost 5 bases, with 12 bases spanning the gap. The CDR3 here is CASSVQGGTEAFF. The CDR3 DNA sequence: TGTGCCAGTAGTGTGCAGGGAGGAACTGAAGCTTTCTTT.

The CDR3 nucleotides read TGTGCCAGCAGCCGTGGGGGGACGGAGACCCAGTACTTC. This sequence encodes CASSRGGTETQYF. V gene TRBV9 combines with J gene TRBJ2-5; tentatively, D is TRBD2 (6 bases). Trimming removed 4 bases at V and 5 bases at J, with 12 bases between. The CDR3 consists of 13 residues. Germline CDR1 is SGDLS and CDR2 is YYNGEE.

The J gene is TRBJ2-2, the V gene TRBV6-5, with D unresolved. Per the germline V gene, CDR1 is MNHEY and CDR2 is SVGAGI. This CDR3 contains 15 residues. Trimming left V 0 bases short and J 4 bases short, with 9 bases between. CDR3 in amino acids: CASSYSRGITGELFF. The CDR3, as DNA: TGTGCCAGCAGTTACTCCCGCGGAATCACCGGGGAGCTGTTTTTT.

This clone was counted between two and nine times. The chain uses TRBV6-1 and TRBJ2-1; 16 bases are a match to TRBD2. Trimming took 6 bases from V and 16 from J; bases not matched to a gene: 9. The CDR3 contains 14 residues. Germline CDR1 is MNHNS and CDR2 is SASEGT. This chain's CDR3 is CASRTPGLAGGQFF. The DNA for the CDR3 is TGTGCCAGCAGAACCCCGGGACTAGCGGGGGGGCAATTCTTC.

CDR3 in amino acids: CASSFTRTGLSYEQYF. The DNA for the CDR3 is TGTGCCAGCAGTTTCACCCGGACAGGGCTTTCCTACGAGCAGTACTTC. This sequence joins TRBV28 and TRBJ2-7, with 8 bases matching TRBD1. V lost 3 bases to trimming and J lost 1 base; unmatched junction nucleotides: 8. The CDR3 sequence is 16 residues long. Germline V gives CDR1 MDHEN, CDR2 SYDVKM.

The sample holds one count of this clone. V usage is TRBV4-1 and J usage is TRBJ1-5, with 8 bases lining up with TRBD1. This CDR3 is 15 amino acids long. CDR1 and CDR2 from the germline V gene are MGHRA and YSYEKL. J gave up 4 bases and V 1 base, and 3 bases lay outside the gene matches. CDR3 nucleotide sequence: TGCGCCAGCAGCCAAGGGACAGGGAATAATCAGCCCCAGCATTTT. Its translation is CASSQGTGNNQPQHF.

This chain uses TRBV5-1 with TRBJ2-6, with D possibly matching TRBD1 (6 bases). The ends were cut back, 5 bases at V and 0 bases at J, with 15 bases in the middle. Germline V gene lookup returns CDR1 SGHRS and CDR2 YFSETQ. This CDR3 spans 17 amino acids. The DNA of the CDR3 is TGCGCCAGCAGGTCACAGGGAACCCTCTCTGGGGCCAACGTCCTGACTTTC. Amino acids: CASRSQGTLSGANVLTF.

V is TRBV10-3 and J is TRBJ2-7; possibly TRBD1 for D (6 bases). Trimming cost V 10 bases and J 1 base, with 14 bases left between them. This CDR3 is 13 amino acids long. CDR1 and CDR2 (germline): ENHRY, SYGVKD. CDR3 nucleotide sequence: TGTGCCACAACGCCGACAGGTTCCTACGAGCAGTACTTC. This codes for CATTPTGSYEQYF.

On this clone: At one end the junction does not follow the germline gene, possibly because of a read error. The chain links TRBV6-5 to TRBJ1-5; D perhaps matches TRBD1 (6 bases). The CDR3 length is 14 residues. The germline V gene encodes CDR1 MNHEY and CDR2 SVGAGI. CDR3 sequence: CASSYSVGQRSSFF. The CDR3 DNA reads as TGTGCCAGCAGTTACTCGGTAGGACAGAGATCGTCCTTTTTT.